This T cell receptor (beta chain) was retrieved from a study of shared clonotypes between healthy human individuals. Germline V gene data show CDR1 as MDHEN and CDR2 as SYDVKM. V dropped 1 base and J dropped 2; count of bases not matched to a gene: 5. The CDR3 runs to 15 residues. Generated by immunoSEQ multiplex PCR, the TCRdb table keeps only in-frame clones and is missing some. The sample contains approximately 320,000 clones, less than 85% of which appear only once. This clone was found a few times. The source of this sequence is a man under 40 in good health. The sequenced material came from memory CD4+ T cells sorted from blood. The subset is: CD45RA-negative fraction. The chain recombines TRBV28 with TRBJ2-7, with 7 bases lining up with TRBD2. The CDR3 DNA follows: TGTGCCAGCAGTTTATCAAGCGGGACCACCTACGAGCAGTACTTC. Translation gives CASSLSSGTTYEQYF.